Below, 18 T cell receptor beta chains from the same sample are listed, as sequenced in a study of human T cells and chemical hapten exposure. TCRdb analysed the RACE reads with MiXCR anew, one entry per CDR3 protein. The sample holds roughly 38,000 distinct CDR3 sequences, more than 3% seen once. Time point denoted: patch test 1, 2 weeks after DPC sensitization. Treatment: therapeutic diphenylcyclopropenone sensitization with weekly scalp DPC. RNA extraction used unfractionated whole blood as the source of total RNA. Sequencing was performed on whole blood, taken in connection with sensitization to the hapten diphenylcyclopropenone (DPC). The receptors come from a man aged 50 to 59 with alopecia areata. Some clones in this sample may be carry-over from other donors' samples.

This chain connects TRBV30 to TRBJ2-5, with TRBD2 identical over 12 bases. CDR3 length equals 19 residues. V gave up 1 base and J gave up 2 bases; unmatched junction bases: 14. Per the germline V gene, CDR1 is GTSNPN and CDR2 is SVGIG (reference sequence). For the CDR3, the DNA is TGTGCCTGGAGTGGTAAACTAGCGGGAGGCCTGACCCTACAAGAGACCCAGTACTTC. This encodes CAWSGKLAGGLTLQETQYF. Filled out from reference TRBV30 and TRBJ2-5, the complete variable domain reads SQTIHQWPATLVQPVGSPLSLECTVEGTSNPNLYWYRQAAGRGLQLLFYSVGIGQISSEVPQNLSASRPQDRQFILSSKKLLLSDSGFYLCAWSGKLAGGLTLQETQYFGPGTRLLVL.

This clonotype showed up many times. The genes are TRBV3-1 and TRBJ2-7; D gene uncertain. The CDR3 length is 15 residues. Trimming removed 2 bases at V and 5 bases at J, with 16 bases between. Germline V lookup: CDR1 LGHDT, CDR2 YNNKEL (reference sequence). The CDR3 is CASSQTGPLVHEQYF. The CDR3 DNA is TGTGCCAGCAGCCAAACCGGCCCCCTGGTCCACGAGCAGTACTTC.

This clonotype was picked up a small number of times. The V call is TRBV4-2, the J call TRBJ2-5; TRBD1 agrees at 10 bases. The CDR3 is 16 residues long. Germline CDR1 and CDR2: LGHNA and YNFKEQ. Unmatched junction bases numbered 7, after V lost 1 base and J lost 5 bases. The CDR3 DNA reads as TGTGCCAGCAGCCAAGGGCAGACAGGGGGCGCCGAGACCCAGTACTTC. Amino acid sequence: CASSQGQTGGAETQYF.

On this clonotype: One end of the junction fails to match germline, which may point to a read error. The gene calls are TRBV6-7 and TRBJ2-1, with D uncertain. TRBV6-7 is flagged as an ORF with uncertain function. This CDR3 has 14 amino acids. The CDR3 DNA reads TGTGCCAGCAGTCACTCCGGGTTACGGAATGAGCAGTTCTTC. It codes for CASSHSGLRNEQFF.

At least ten counts were recorded for this clonotype. V usage is TRBV12-3 or TRBV12-4 and J usage is TRBJ1-5; 12 bases line up with TRBD1. Trimming removed 6 bases from V and 0 bases from J; junction bases left unmatched: 12. The CDR3 loop spans 19 amino acids. The CDR3 is CASSLKMGTGGPSNQPQHF. DNA for the CDR3: TGTGCCAGCAGCCTGAAAATGGGGACAGGGGGCCCTAGCAATCAGCCCCAGCATTTT.

Ten or more counts support this clonotype. The rearrangement links TRBV5-1 to TRBJ2-7; 9 nucleotides align to TRBD1. V gave up 4 bases and J gave up 2 bases; unmatched junction bases: 7. The CDR3 consists of 15 residues. CDR1 SGHRS and CDR2 YFSETQ come from the germline V gene. The CDR3 region is CASSLRQGDPYEQYF. Here the CDR3 DNA reads TGCGCCAGCAGCCTGCGACAGGGGGATCCCTACGAGCAGTACTTC.

Ten or more counts support this clonotype. The gene calls are TRBV29-1 and TRBJ2-1; unclear D gene. In germline, CDR1 is SQVTM, CDR2 ANQGSEA. Trimming cost V 0 bases and J 8 bases, with 11 bases left between them. The length of the CDR3 is 13 residues. The CDR3 sequence is CSVEDRLIDEQFF. The CDR3 nucleotides read TGCAGCGTTGAAGATCGATTAATAGATGAGCAGTTCTTC.

This clonotype was seen at least ten times. The gene calls are TRBV5-1 and TRBJ2-3, with D possibly matching TRBD2 (5 bases). V dropped 0 bases and J dropped 4 bases, with 12 bases sitting between them. CDR3 size: 15 residues. CDR1 SGHRS and CDR2 YFSETQ come from the germline V gene. The CDR3 bases are TGCGCCAGCAGCTTGGCGGGGTTTGGACCAGATACGCAGTATTTT. As protein: CASSLAGFGPDTQYF. Combining the CDR3 with reference TRBV5-1 and TRBJ2-3 gives the whole variable domain KAGVTQTPRYLIKTRGQQVTLSCSPISGHRSVSWYQQTPGQGLQFLFEYFSETQRNKGNFPGRFSGRQFSNSRSEMNVSTLELGDSALYLCASSLAGFGPDTQYFGPGTRLTVL.

This clonotype was seen many times. The chain has TRBV28 and TRBJ1-4, with TRBD1 as a possible D gene (5 bases). CDR1 and CDR2 from the germline V gene are MDHEN and SYDVKM. Trimming took off 5 bases at V and 0 bases at J, with 7 bases between the two ends. This CDR3 contains 14 residues. The CDR3 reads CASSVGATNEKLFF. The CDR3 DNA reads TGTGCCAGCAGTGTGGGGGCAACTAATGAAAAACTGTTTTTT.

This clonotype was recorded at least ten times. The rearrangement links TRBV7-9 to TRBJ2-1; the match to TRBD2 covers 10 bases. V lost 5 bases to trimming and J lost 7 bases; unmatched junction nucleotides: 20. Germline-derived CDR1 and CDR2 are SEHNR and FQNEAQ (reference sequence). The CDR3 totals 19 residues. The CDR3 sequence: CASSPRQDYLAGVENEQFF. The CDR3 DNA sequence: TGTGCCAGCAGCCCCCGTCAGGACTATCTAGCGGGAGTAGAGAATGAGCAGTTCTTC. The complete variable domain, with remaining parts taken from reference TRBV7-9 and TRBJ2-1, reads DTGVSQNPRHKITKRGQNVTFRCDPISEHNRLYWYRQTLGQGPEFLTYFQNEAQLEKSRLLSDRFSAERPKGSFSTLEIQRTEQGDSAMYLCASSPRQDYLAGVENEQFFGPGTRLTVL.

This clonotype turned up a few times. The DNA for the CDR3 is TGTGCCAGCAGCCGAGACAGTTATGGCTACACCTTC. Residues: CASSRDSYGYTF. This chain uses TRBV7-2 with TRBJ1-2; tentative D call: TRBD1 (5 bases). The CDR3 runs 12 residues. The V gene lost 5 bases and the J gene lost 5 bases, with 9 bases spanning the gap. CDR1 is SGHTA and CDR2 is FQGNSA in the germline V gene.

This clonotype was detected many times. The chain employs TRBV10-2 and TRBJ2-7, with 7 bases aligning to TRBD2. Germline loops: CDR1 WSHSY, CDR2 SAAADI. Germline trimming cut 3 bases from V and 7 bases from J; bases unmatched to any gene: 6. The CDR3 contains 13 residues. In DNA form, the CDR3 reads TGCGCCAGCAGTGATCGGGAGGCGAAAGAGCAGTACTTC. It encodes CASSDREAKEQYF.

Many counts were recorded for this clonotype. V and J are TRBV29-1 and TRBJ2-1, with D perhaps given as TRBD1 or TRBD2 (7 bases each). This CDR3 comprises 14 residues. Germline CDR1 reads SQVTM; CDR2 reads ANQGSEA. Trimming left V 4 bases short and J 10 bases short, with 20 bases between. The CDR3 region is CSVVPSGRTGEQFF. The CDR3 coding sequence is TGCAGCGTTGTCCCTAGCGGAAGGACAGGCGAGCAGTTCTTC.

This clonotype was picked up many times. The chain recombines TRBV6-5 with TRBJ1-5; 7 positions match TRBD1. V lost 6 bases, J lost 0 bases, and 5 bases stayed unmatched. CDR1 is MNHEY, CDR2 SVGAGI, per germline. This CDR3 contains 15 residues. The CDR3 coding sequence is TGTGCCAGCAGCCCACAGGGGATTAGCAATCAGCCCCAGCATTTT. The encoded protein is CASSPQGISNQPQHF.

This clonotype occurred many times. The chain is built from TRBV30 and TRBJ2-5, with D perhaps matching TRBD2 (8 bases). V was pared by 2 bases and J by 7 bases, with 26 bases between. Germline V gives CDR1 GTSNPN, CDR2 SVGIG (reference sequence). The CDR3 is 17 residues long. The CDR3 sequence: CAWSPPGQSGLAGTQYF. The CDR3 coding sequence is TGTGCCTGGAGTCCTCCGGGACAGAGCGGACTAGCCGGGACCCAGTACTTC.

The CDR3 nucleotides are TGTGCCAGCAGTTTAGGGGGGACTAGCGTCTACGAGCAGTACTTC. Translation gives CASSLGGTSVYEQYF. The V and J genes are TRBV27 and TRBJ2-7; 10 positions match TRBD2. This CDR3 spans 15 amino acids. Germline assignment: CDR1 MNHEY and CDR2 SMNVEV (reference sequence). V dropped 2 bases and J dropped 3; count of bases not matched to a gene: 4.

This clonotype was observed at least ten times. The chain employs TRBV10-3 and TRBJ2-6; 7 bases line up with TRBD1. CDR1 is ENHRY, CDR2 SYGVKD, per germline. The CDR3 has 18 residues. V was pared by 6 bases and J by 5 bases, with 16 bases of the junction left unmatched. CDR3 bases: TGTGCCATCAGCGATCCGGGACAGCTCGTTGTACGGGCCAACGTCCTGACTTTC. Translated: CAISDPGQLVVRANVLTF.

This clonotype was counted a few times. The J gene is TRBJ2-7, the V gene TRBV6-6, with D perhaps matching TRBD1 or TRBD2 (5 bases each). This CDR3 comprises 16 residues. Between the trimmed V and J ends, which lost 6 bases and 0 bases, there was a span of 18 bases. Germline CDR1 MNHNY, CDR2 SVGAGI (reference sequence). As DNA, the CDR3 is TGTGCCAGCAGCCCTGGGGCCGGGACGGACTCCTACGAGCAGTACTTC. This sequence encodes CASSPGAGTDSYEQYF.